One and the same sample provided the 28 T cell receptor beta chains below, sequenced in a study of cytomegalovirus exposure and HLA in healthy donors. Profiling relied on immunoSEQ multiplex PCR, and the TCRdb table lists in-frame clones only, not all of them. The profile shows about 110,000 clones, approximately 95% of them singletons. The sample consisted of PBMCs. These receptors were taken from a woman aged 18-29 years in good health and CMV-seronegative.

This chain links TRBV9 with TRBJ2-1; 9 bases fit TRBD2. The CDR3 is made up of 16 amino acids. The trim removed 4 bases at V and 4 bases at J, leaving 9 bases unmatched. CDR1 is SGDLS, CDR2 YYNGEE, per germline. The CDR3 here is CASSMTVAGEYNEQFF. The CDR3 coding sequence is TGTGCCAGCAGCATGACGGTAGCGGGGGAATACAATGAGCAGTTCTTC.

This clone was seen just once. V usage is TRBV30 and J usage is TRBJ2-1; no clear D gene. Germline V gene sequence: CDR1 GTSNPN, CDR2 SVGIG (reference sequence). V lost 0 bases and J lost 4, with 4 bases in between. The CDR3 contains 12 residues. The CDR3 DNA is TGTGCCTGGAGTGTTACTTACAATGAGCAGTTCTTC. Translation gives CAWSVTYNEQFF.

CDR3 in amino acids: CASSLGVAGGYDTQYF. The DNA of the CDR3 is TGTGCCAGCAGCCTAGGGGTTGCGGGGGGTTACGATACGCAGTATTTT. This chain connects TRBV9 to TRBJ2-3; 8 nucleotides align to TRBD2. The CDR3 spans 16 residues. CDR1 and CDR2 (germline): SGDLS, YYNGEE. J was trimmed by 6 bases and V by 4 bases; bases with no gene match: 13.

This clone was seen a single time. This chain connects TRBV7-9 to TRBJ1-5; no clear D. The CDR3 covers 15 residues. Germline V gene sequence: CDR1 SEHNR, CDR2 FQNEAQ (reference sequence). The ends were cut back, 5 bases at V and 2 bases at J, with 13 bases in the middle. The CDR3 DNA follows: TGTGCCAGCAGCCCCCTGCGGGGTGGCAATCAGCCCCAGCATTTT. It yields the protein CASSPLRGGNQPQHF.

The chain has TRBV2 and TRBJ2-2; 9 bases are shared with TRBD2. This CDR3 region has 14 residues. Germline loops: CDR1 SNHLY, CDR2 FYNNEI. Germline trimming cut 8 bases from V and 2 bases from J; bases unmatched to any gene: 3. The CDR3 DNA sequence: TGTGCCAGCGAGCGGGGGGATAACACCGGGGAGCTGTTTTTT. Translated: CASERGDNTGELFF.

The CDR3 here is CSVEEARYGYTF. The CDR3 DNA reads TGCAGCGTTGAAGAGGCACGCTATGGCTACACCTTC. The V call is TRBV29-1, the J call TRBJ1-2; D unresolved. CDR1 is SQVTM and CDR2 is ANQGSEA in the germline V gene. The length of the CDR3 is 12 residues. V shed 0 bases and J shed 4 bases, with 6 bases lying between them.

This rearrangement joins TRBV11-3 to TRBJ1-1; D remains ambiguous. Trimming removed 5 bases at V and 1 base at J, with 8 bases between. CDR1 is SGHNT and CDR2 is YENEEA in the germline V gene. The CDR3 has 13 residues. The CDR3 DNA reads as TGTGCCAGCAGCACTACACAGAACACTGAAGCTTTCTTT. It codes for CASSTTQNTEAFF.

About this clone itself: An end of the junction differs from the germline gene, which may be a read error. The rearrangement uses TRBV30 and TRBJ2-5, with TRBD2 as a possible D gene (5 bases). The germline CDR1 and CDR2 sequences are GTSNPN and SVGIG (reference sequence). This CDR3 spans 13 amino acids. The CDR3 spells CAWSPGSQGTQYF. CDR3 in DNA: TGTGCCTGGAGCCCGGGATCACAAGGGACCCAGTACTTC.

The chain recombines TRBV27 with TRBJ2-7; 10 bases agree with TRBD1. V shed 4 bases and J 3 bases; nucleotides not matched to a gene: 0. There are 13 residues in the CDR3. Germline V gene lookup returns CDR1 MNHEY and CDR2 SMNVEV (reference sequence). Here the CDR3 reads CASSWDRGYEQYF. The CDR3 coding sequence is TGTGCCAGCAGTTGGGACAGGGGCTACGAGCAGTACTTC.

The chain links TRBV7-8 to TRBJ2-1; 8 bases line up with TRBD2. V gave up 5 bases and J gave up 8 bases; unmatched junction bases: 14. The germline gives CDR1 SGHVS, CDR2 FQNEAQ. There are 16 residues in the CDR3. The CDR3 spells CASSHPGTSDADEQFF. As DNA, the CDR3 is TGTGCCAGCAGCCACCCCGGGACTAGTGACGCCGATGAGCAGTTCTTC. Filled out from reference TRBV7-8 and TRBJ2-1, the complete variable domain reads GAGVSQSPRYKVAKRGQDVALRCDPISGHVSLFWYQQALGQGPEFLTYFQNEAQLDKSGLPSDRFFAERPEGSVSTLKIQRTQQEDSAVYLCASSHPGTSDADEQFFGPGTRLTVL.

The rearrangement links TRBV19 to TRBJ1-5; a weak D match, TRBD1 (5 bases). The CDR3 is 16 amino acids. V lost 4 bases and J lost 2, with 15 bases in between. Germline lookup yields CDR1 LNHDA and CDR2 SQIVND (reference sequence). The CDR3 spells CASSTPGVGGNQPQHF. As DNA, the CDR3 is TGTGCCAGTAGTACGCCGGGGGTGGGTGGCAATCAGCCCCAGCATTTT. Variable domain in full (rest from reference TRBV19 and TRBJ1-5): DGGITQSPKYLFRKEGQNVTLSCEQNLNHDAMYWYRQDPGQGLRLIYYSQIVNDFQKGDIAEGYSVSREKKESFPLTVTSAQKNPTAFYLCASSTPGVGGNQPQHFGDGTRLSIL.

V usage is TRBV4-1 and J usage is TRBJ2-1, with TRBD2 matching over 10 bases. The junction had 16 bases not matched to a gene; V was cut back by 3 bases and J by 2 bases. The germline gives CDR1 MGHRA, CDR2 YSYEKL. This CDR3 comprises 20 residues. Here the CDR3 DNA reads TGCGCCAGCAGCCACCCCTTGGGGTTGAGCGGGGGGGCCGCCTACAATGAGCAGTTCTTC. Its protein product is CASSHPLGLSGGAAYNEQFF.

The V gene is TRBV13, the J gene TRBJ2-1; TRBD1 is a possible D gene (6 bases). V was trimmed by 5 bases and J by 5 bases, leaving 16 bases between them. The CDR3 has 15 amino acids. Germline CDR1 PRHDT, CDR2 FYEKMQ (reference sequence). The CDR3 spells CASSTRPTGNNEQFF. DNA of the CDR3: TGTGCCAGCAGCACTCGACCAACAGGGAACAATGAGCAGTTCTTC.

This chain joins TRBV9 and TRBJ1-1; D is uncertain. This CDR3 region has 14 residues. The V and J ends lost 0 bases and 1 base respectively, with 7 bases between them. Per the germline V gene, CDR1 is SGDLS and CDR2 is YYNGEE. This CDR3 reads CASSVVPQNTEAFF. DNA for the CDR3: TGTGCCAGCAGCGTAGTCCCCCAGAACACTGAAGCTTTCTTT.

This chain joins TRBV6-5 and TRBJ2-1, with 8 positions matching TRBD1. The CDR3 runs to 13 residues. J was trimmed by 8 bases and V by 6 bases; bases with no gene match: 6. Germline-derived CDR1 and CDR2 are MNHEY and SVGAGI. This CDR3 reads CASRSRGRDEQFF. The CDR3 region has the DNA TGTGCCAGCAGGTCCAGGGGGCGGGATGAGCAGTTCTTC.

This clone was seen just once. CDR3 residues: CASSFSQANSPLHF. DNA of the CDR3: TGTGCCAGCAGTTTCAGTCAGGCTAATTCACCCCTCCACTTT. V gene TRBV28 combines with J gene TRBJ1-6, with D unclear. The ends were cut back, 3 bases at V and 6 bases at J, with 9 bases in the middle. Germline assignment: CDR1 MDHEN and CDR2 SYDVKM. This CDR3 has 14 amino acids.

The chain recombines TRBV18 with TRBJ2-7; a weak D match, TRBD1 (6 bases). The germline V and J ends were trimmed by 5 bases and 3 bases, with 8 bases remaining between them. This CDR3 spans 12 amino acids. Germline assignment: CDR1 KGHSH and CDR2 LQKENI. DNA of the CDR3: TGTGCCAGCTCAGCGGACAGCTACGAGCAGTACTTC. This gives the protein CASSADSYEQYF.

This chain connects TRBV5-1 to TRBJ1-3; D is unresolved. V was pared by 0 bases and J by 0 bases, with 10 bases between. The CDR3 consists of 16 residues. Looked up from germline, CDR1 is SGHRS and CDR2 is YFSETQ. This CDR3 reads CASSLAGFTSGNTIYF. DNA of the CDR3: TGCGCCAGCAGCTTGGCCGGGTTTACCTCTGGAAACACCATATATTTT.

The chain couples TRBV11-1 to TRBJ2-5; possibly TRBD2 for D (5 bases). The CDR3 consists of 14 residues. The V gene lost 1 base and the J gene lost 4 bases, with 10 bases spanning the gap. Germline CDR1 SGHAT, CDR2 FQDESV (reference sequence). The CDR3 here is CASSLVAGPETQYF. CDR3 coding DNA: TGTGCCAGCAGCTTAGTGGCGGGCCCAGAGACCCAGTACTTC.

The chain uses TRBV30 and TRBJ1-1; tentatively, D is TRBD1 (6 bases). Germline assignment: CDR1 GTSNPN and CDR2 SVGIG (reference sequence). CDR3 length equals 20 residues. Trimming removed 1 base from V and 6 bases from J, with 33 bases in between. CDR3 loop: CAWSAPVLLQGRGIGPEAFF. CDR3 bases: TGTGCCTGGAGTGCACCTGTCCTATTACAGGGAAGGGGGATTGGGCCTGAAGCTTTCTTT.

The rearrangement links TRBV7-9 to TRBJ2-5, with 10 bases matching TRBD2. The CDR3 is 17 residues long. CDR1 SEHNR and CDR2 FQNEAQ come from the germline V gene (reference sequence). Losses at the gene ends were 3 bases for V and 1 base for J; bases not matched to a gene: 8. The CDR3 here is CASSLGKRGGPQETQYF. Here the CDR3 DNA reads TGTGCCAGCAGCTTGGGGAAGCGGGGGGGGCCCCAAGAGACCCAGTACTTC. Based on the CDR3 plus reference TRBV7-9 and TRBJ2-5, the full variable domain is DTGVSQNPRHKITKRGQNVTFRCDPISEHNRLYWYRQTLGQGPEFLTYFQNEAQLEKSRLLSDRFSAERPKGSFSTLEIQRTEQGDSAMYLCASSLGKRGGPQETQYFGPGTRLLVL.

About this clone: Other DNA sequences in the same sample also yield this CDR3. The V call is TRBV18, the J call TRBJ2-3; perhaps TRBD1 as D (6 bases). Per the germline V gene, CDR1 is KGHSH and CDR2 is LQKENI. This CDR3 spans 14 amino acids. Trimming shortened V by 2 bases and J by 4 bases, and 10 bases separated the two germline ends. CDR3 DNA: TGTGCCAGCTCACCAGGCCAGGGGCCAGATACGCAGTATTTT. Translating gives CASSPGQGPDTQYF.

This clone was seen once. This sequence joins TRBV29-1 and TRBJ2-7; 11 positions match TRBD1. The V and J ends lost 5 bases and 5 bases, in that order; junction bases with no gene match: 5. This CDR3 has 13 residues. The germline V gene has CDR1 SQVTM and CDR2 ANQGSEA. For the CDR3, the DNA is TGCAGCGTTTTGGGGACAGGGGGAGACGAGCAGTACTTC. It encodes CSVLGTGGDEQYF.

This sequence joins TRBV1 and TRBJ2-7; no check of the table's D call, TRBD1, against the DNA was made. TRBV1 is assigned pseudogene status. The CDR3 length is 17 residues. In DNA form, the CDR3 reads TGCACCAGCAGCCAAGATCGGGGGACAGGGGTTTCCTACGAGCAGTACTTC. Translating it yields CTSSQDRGTGVSYEQYF.

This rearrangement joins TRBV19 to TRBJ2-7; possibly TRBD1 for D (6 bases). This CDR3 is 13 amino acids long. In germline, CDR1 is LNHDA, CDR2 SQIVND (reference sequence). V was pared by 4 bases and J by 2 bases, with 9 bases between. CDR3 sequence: CASSKDSAYEQYF. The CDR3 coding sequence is TGTGCCAGTAGTAAGGACAGCGCCTACGAGCAGTACTTC.

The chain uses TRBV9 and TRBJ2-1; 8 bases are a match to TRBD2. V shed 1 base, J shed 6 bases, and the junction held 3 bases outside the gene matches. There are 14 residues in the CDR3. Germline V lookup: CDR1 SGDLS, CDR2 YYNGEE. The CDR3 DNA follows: TGTGCCAGCAGCGTACCAGCGGGGGCCAATGAGCAGTTCTTC. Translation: CASSVPAGANEQFF.

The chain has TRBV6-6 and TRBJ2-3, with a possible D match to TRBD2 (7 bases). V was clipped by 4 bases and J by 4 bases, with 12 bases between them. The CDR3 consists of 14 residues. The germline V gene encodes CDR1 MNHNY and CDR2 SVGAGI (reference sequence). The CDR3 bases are TGTGCCAGCAGTTGGGAGGGGGGCGCAGATACGCAGTATTTT. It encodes CASSWEGGADTQYF.

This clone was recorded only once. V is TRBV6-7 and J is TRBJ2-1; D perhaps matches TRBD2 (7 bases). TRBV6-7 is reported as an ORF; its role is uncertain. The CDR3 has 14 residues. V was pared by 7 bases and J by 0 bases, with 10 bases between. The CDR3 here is CASTRGGSYNEQFF. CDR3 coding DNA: TGTGCCAGCACGAGGGGGGGCTCCTACAATGAGCAGTTCTTC.